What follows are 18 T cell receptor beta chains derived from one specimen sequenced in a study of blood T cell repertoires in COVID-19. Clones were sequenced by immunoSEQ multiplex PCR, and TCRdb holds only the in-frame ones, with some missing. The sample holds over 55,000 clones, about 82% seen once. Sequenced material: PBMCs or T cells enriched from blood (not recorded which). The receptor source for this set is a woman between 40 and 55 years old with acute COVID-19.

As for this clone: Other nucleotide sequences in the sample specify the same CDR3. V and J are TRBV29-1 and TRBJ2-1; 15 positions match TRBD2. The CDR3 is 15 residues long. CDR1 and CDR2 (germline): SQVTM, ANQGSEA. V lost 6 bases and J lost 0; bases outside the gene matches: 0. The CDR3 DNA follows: TGCAGCGTGGGACTAGCGGGAGGCTCCTACAATGAGCAGTTCTTC. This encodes CSVGLAGGSYNEQFF.

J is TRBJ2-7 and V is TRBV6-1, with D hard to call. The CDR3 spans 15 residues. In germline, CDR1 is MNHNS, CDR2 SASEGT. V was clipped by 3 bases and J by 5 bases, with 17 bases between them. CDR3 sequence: CASSEVIHPSNEQYV. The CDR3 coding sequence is TGTGCCAGCAGTGAGGTCATCCATCCTAGTAACGAGCAGTACGTC.

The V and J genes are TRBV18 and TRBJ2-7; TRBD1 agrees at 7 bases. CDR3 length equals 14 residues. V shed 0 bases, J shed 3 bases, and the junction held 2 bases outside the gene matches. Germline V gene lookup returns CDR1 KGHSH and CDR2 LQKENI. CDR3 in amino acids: CASSPPNRGYEQYF. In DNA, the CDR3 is TGTGCCAGCTCACCACCTAACAGGGGCTACGAGCAGTACTTC.

This CDR3 reads CASSHTGMNTEAFF. CDR3 DNA sequence: TGTGCCAGCAGTCATACAGGGATGAACACTGAAGCTTTCTTT. The chain is built from TRBV11-2 and TRBJ1-1; D is perhaps TRBD1 (6 bases). This CDR3 has 14 residues. The V and J ends lost 6 bases and 0 bases respectively, with 11 bases between them. CDR1 is SGHAT, CDR2 FQNNGV, per germline.

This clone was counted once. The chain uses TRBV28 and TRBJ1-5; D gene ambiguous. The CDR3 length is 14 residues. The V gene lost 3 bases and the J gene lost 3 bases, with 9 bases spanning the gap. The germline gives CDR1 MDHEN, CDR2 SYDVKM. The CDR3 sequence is CASSLVADNQPQHF. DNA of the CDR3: TGTGCCAGCAGTTTGGTCGCAGACAATCAGCCCCAGCATTTT.

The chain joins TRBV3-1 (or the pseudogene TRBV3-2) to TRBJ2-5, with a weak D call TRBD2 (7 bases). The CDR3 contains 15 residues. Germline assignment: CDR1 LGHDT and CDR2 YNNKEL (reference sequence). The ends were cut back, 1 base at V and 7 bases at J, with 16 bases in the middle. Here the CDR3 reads CASSQGGGRPPTQYF. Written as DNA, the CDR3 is TGTGCCAGCAGCCAAGGGGGGGGCCGCCCCCCGACCCAGTACTTC.

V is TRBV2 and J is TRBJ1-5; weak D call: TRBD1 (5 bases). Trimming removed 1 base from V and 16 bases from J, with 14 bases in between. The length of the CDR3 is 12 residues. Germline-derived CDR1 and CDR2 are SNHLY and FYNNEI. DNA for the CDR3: TGTGCCAGCAGTGAAGGGAGACAGTTCTCCCATTTT. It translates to CASSEGRQFSHF.

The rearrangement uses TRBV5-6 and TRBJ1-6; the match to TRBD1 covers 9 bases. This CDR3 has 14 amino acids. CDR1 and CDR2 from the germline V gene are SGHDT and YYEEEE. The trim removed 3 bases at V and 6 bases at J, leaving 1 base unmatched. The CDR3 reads CASSYRGLNSPLHF. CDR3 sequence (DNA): TGTGCCAGCAGCTACAGGGGGCTTAATTCACCCCTCCACTTT.

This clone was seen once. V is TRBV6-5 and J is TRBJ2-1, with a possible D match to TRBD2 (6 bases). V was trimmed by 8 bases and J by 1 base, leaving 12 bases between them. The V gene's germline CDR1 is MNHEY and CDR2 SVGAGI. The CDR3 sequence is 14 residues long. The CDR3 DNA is TGTGCCAGCCAAGGACTATTATCCTACAATGAGCAGTTCTTC. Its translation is CASQGLLSYNEQFF.

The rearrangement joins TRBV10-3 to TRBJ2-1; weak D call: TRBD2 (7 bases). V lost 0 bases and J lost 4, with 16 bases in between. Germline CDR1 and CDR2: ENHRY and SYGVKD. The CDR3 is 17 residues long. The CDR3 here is CAISESTRGRPYNEQFF. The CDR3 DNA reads TGTGCCATCAGTGAGTCGACGCGGGGGCGGCCTTACAATGAGCAGTTCTTC.

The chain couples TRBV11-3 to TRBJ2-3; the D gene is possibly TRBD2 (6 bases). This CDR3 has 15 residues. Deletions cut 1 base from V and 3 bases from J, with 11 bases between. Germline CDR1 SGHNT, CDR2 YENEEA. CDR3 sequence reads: CASSLGGERTDTQYF. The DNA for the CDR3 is TGTGCCAGCAGCTTAGGGGGGGAGAGGACAGATACGCAGTATTTT.

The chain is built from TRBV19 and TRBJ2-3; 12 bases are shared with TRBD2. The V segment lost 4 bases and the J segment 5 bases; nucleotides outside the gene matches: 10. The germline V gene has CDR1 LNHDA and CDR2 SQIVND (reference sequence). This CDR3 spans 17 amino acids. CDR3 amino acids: CASSSLSGGLAGDTQYF. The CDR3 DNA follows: TGTGCCAGTAGTAGCCTCTCCGGGGGACTAGCGGGAGATACGCAGTATTTT.

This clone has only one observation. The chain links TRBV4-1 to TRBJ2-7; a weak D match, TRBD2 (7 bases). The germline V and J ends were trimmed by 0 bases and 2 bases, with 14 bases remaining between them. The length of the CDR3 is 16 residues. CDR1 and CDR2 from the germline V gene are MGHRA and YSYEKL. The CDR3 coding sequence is TGCGCCAGCAGCCAAGACGCGGGGAGGGGGACCTACGAGCAGTACTTC. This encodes CASSQDAGRGTYEQYF.

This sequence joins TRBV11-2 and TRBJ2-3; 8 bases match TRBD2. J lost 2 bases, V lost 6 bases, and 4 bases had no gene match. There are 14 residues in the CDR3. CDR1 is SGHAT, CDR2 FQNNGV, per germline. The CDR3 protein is CASSTSGNTDTQYF. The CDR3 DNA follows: TGTGCCAGCAGTACTAGCGGTAACACAGATACGCAGTATTTT.

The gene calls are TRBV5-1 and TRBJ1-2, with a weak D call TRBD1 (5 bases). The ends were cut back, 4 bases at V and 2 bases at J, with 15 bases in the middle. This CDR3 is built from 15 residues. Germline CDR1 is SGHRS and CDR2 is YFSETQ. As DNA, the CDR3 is TGCGCCAGCAGCCTGGACCCAGGGCCGAACTATGGCTACACCTTC. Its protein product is CASSLDPGPNYGYTF.

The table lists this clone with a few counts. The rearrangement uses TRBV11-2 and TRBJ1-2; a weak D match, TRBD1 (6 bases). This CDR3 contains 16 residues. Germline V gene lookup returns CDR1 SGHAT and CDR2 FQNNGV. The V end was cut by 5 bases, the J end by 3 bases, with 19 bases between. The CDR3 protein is CASSVLGQGLDYGYTF. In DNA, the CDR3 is TGTGCCAGCAGCGTCCTTGGTCAGGGGTTAGACTATGGCTACACCTTC. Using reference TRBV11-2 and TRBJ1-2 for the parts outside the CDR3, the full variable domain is EAGVAQSPRYKIIEKRQSVAFWCNPISGHATLYWYQQILGQGPKLLIQFQNNGVVDDSQLPKDRFSAERLKGVDSTLKIQPAKLEDSAVYLCASSVLGQGLDYGYTFGSGTRLTVV.

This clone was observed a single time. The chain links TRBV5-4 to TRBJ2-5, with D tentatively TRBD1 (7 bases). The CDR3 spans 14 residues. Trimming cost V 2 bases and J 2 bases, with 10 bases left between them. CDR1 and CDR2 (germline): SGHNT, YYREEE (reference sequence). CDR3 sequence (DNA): TGTGCCAGCAGCTTCGGGGGACAGCAAGAGACCCAGTACTTC. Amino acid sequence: CASSFGGQQETQYF. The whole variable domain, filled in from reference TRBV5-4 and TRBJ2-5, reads ETGVTQSPTHLIKTRGQQVTLRCSSQSGHNTVSWYQQALGQGPQFIFQYYREEENGRGNFPPRFSGLQFPNYSSELNVNALELDDSALYLCASSFGGQQETQYFGPGTRLLVL.

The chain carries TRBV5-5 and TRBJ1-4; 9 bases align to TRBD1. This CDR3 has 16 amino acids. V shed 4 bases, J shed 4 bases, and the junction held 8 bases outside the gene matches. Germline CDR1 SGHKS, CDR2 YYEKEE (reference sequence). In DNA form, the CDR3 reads TGTGCCAGCAGCAATACAGGGGGCCAGATTAATGAAAAACTGTTTTTT. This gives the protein CASSNTGGQINEKLFF.